This T cell receptor (beta chain) was retrieved from a study of immune cell composition in non-small cell lung cancer. Study observations and caveats: Top 10 clone scores and clonality were higher in squamous than adenocarcinoma. Tumour TCR-beta clonality showed no significant link to smoking pack-years. Dominant in vivo tumour-associated clones were not shown to share tumour-reactive sequences.

Notes on this clone: Its antigen is undetermined.

Template was genomic DNA from frozen, unsorted single-cell suspensions. The assay was immunoSEQ multiplex PCR, and TCRdb's table has in-frame clones only and misses some. The sample holds thousands of clones, roughly 80% seen once. The specimen was lung tumor tissue. The clonotype comes from a human donor with non-small cell lung cancer.

CDR3 sequence reads: CASSLPAGGYTF. The DNA of the CDR3 is TGTGCCAGCAGCCTCCCAGCCGGCGGCTACACCTTC. This rearrangement joins TRBV7-6 to TRBJ1-2; D uncertain. From germline, CDR1 is SGHVS and CDR2 FNYEAQ. Trimming removed 5 bases at V and 8 bases at J, with 12 bases between. The CDR3 has 12 amino acids.